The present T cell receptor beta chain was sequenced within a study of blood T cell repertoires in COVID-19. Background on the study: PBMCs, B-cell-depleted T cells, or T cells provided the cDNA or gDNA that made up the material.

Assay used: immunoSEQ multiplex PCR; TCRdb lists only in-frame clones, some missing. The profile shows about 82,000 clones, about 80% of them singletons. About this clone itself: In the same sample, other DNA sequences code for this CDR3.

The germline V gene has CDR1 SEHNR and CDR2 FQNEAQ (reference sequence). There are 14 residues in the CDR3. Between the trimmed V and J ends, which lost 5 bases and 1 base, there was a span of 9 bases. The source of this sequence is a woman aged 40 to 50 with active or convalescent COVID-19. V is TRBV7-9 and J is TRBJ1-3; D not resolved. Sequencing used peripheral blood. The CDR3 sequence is CASSRGGSGNTIYF. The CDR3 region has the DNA TGTGCCAGCAGCCGGGGAGGTTCTGGAAACACCATATATTTT.